This TCR beta chain was captured by sequencing in a study of T cells in pancreatic ductal adenocarcinoma. Germline-derived CDR1 and CDR2 are LGHNA and YSLEER. V dropped 4 bases and J dropped 5 bases, with 10 bases sitting between them. CDR3 length: 13 amino acids. Overall study results and limits: Enrichment of CD45RO+ effector over naive T cells in tumors may bias clonality. This surgical cohort overrepresents the minority presenting with early-stage disease.

Some clones are missing from TCRdb's copy, which holds only in-frame ones; the method was immunoSEQ multiplex PCR. The sample holds roughly 100,000 clones, about 95% seen once. The selected patients with pancreatic ductal adenocarcinoma had surgery but no neoadjuvant therapy. About this clone: Its target is unknown.

The rearrangement joins TRBV4-3 to TRBJ2-3; D unresolved. The sample taken for sequencing was PBMCs. This sequence was found in a human donor with pancreatic ductal adenocarcinoma. CDR3 DNA sequence: TGCGCCAGCAGCCCATATCCGGGAGATACGCAGTATTTT. Protein sequence: CASSPYPGDTQYF.